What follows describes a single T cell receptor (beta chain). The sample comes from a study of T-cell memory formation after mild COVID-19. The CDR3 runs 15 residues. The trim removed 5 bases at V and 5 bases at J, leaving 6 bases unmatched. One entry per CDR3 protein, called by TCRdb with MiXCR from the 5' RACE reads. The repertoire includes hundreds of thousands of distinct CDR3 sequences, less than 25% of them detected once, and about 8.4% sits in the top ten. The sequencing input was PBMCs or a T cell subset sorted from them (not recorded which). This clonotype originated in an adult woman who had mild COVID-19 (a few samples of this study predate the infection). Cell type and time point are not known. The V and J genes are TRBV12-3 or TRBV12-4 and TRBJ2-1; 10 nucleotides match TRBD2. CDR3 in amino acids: CASSLPGLANNEQFF. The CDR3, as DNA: TGTGCCAGCAGTCTGCCGGGACTAGCGAACAATGAGCAGTTCTTC.